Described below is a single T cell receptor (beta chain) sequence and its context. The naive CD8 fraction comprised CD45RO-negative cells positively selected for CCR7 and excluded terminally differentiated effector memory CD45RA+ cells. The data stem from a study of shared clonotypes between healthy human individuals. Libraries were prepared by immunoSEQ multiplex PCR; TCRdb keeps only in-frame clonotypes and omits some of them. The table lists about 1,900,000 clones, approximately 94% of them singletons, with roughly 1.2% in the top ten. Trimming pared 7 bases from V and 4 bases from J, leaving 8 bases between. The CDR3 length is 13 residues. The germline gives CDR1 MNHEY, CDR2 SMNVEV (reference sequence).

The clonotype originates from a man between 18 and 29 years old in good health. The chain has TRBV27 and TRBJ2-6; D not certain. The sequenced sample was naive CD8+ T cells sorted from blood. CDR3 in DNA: TGTGCCAGCACCCCCGTAGGGGCCAACGTCCTGACTTTC. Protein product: CASTPVGANVLTF.